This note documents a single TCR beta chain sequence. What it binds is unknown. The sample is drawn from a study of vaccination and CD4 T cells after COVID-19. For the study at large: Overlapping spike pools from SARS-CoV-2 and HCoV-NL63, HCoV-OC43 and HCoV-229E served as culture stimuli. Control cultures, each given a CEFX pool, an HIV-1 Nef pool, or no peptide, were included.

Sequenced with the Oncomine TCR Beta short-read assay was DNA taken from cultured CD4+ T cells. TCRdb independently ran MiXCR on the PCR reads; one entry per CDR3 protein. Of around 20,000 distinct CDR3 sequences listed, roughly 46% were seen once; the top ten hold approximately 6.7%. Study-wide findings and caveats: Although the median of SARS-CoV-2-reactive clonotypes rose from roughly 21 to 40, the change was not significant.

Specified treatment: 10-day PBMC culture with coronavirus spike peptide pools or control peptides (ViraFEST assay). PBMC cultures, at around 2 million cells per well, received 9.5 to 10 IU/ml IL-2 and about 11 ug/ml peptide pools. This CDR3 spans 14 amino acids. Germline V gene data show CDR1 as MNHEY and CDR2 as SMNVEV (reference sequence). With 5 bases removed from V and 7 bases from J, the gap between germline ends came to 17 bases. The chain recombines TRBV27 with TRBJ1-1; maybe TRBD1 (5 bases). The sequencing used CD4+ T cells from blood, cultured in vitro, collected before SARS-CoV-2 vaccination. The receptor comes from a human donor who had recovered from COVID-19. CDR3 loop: CASSLPGRADEAFF. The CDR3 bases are TGTGCCAGCAGTCTCCCGGGCAGGGCTGATGAAGCTTTCTTT.